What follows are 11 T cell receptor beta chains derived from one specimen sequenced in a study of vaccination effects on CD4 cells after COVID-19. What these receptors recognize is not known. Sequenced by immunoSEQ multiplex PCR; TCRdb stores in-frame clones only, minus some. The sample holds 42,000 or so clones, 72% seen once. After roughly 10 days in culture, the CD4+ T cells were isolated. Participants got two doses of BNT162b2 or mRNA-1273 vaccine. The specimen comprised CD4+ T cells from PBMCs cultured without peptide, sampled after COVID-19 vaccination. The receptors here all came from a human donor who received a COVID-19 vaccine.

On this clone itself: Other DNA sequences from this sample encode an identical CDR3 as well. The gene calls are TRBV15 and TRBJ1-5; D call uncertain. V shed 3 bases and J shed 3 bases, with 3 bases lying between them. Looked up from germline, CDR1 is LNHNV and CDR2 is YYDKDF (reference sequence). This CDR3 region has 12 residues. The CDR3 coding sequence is TGTGCCACCAGCAGGGACAATCAGCCCCAGCATTTT. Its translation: CATSRDNQPQHF.

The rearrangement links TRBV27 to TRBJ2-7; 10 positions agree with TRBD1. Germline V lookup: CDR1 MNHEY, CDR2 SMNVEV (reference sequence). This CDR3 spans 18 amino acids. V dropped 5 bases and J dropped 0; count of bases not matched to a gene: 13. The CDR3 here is CASSPPGRGQGSSYEQYF. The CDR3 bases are TGTGCCAGCAGTCCCCCAGGGCGGGGACAGGGGTCCTCCTACGAGCAGTACTTC.

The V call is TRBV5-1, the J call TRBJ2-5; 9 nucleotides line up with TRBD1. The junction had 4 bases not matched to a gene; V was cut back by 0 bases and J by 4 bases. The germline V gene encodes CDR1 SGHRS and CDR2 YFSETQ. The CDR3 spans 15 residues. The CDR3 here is CASSLVGQGGETQYF. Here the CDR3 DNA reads TGCGCCAGCAGCTTGGTGGGACAGGGAGGAGAGACCCAGTACTTC.

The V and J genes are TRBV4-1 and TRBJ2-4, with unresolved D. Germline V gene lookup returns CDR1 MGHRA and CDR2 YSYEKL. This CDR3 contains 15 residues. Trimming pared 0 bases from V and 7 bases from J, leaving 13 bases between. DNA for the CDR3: TGCGCCAGCAGCCAAGATGGCAGAGTGGCGAACATTCAGTACTTC. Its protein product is CASSQDGRVANIQYF.

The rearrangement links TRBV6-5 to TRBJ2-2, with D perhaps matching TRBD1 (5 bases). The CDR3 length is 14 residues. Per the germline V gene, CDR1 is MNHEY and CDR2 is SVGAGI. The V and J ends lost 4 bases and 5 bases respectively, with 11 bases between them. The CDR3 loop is CASSSTGNTGELFF. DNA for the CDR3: TGTGCCAGCAGTTCTACAGGAAATACCGGGGAGCTGTTTTTT.

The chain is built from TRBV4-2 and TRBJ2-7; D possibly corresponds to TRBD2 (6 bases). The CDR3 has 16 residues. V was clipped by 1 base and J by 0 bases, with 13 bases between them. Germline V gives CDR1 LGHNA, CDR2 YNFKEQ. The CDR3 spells CASSQGGTYDSYEQYF. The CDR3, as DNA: TGTGCCAGCAGCCAAGGGGGGACTTACGACTCCTACGAGCAGTACTTC.

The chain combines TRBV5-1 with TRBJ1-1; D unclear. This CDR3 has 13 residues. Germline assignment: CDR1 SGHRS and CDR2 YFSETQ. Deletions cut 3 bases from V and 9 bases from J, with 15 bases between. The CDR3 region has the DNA TGCGCCAGCAGCTCTCGGTCGGAAGGGAAAGCTTTCTTT. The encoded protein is CASSSRSEGKAFF.

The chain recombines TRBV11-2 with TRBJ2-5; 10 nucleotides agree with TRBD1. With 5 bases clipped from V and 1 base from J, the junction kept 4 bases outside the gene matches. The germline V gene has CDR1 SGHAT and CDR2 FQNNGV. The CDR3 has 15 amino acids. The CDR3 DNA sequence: TGTGCCAGCAGCCCCCGGACAGGGGGCCAAGAGACCCAGTACTTC. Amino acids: CASSPRTGGQETQYF.

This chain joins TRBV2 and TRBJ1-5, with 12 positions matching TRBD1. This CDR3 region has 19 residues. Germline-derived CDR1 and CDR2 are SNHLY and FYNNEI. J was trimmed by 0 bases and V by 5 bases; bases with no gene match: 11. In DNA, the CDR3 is TGTGCCAGCAGTAAGACCGGGACAGGGGGCGTATATAGCAATCAGCCCCAGCATTTT. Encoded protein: CASSKTGTGGVYSNQPQHF.

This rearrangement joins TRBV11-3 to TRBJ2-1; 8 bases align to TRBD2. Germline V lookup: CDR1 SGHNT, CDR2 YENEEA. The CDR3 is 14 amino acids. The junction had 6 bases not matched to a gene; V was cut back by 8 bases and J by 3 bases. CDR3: CASANSGDYNEQFF. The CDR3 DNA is TGTGCCAGCGCAAATAGCGGGGACTACAATGAGCAGTTCTTC.

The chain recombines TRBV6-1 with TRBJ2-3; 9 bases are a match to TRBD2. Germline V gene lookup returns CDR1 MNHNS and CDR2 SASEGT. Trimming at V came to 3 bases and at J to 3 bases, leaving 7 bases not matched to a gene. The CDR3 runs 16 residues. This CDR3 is CASSDMGLAGTDTQYF. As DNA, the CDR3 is TGTGCCAGCAGTGATATGGGGCTAGCGGGGACAGATACGCAGTATTTT.